This T cell receptor beta chain was captured by sequencing in a study of a mutant IDH1 vaccine in newly diagnosed glioma. For the study at large: The initiation of vaccination occurred 4-6 weeks after radiotherapy alone, or with temozolomide cycles.

Time point denoted: week 11, during vaccination. In the vaccine, a single dose held 300 ug of the mutant IDH1 20-mer peptide, along with topical imiquimod. In every donor, the tumor was a new WHO grade 3 or 4 IDH1-mutant, ATRX-lost astrocytoma. Note on this clone: The antigen remains unidentified.

Profiling relied on immunoSEQ multiplex PCR, and the TCRdb table lists in-frame clones only, not all of them. The top ten hold roughly 0.57% of the sample, which has 110,000 or so clones, 85% to 90% seen once. There are 16 residues in the CDR3. Trimming removed 3 bases from V and 2 bases from J, with 16 bases in between. CDR1 and CDR2 (germline): MNHNS, SASEGT. The rearrangement joins TRBV6-1 to TRBJ1-1, with a tentative D call TRBD1 (5 bases). This clonotype was sampled from a woman aged 50 to 60 with glioma. This material consisted of PBMCs, taken from a glioma patient whose treatment included an IDH1 peptide vaccine. CDR3 sequence (DNA): TGTGCCAGCAGTGAGCCTGGAAGGGGCCGAAACACTGAAGCTTTCTTT. This translates into CASSEPGRGRNTEAFF.